What follows are 27 T cell receptor beta chains derived from one specimen sequenced in a study of T-cell memory formation after mild COVID-19. TCRdb reprocessed the 5' RACE reads with MiXCR, giving one entry per CDR3 protein. The sample includes some 120,000 distinct CDR3 sequences, about a sixth of them seen just once. Sequenced: PBMCs or a T cell subset sorted from them (not recorded which). These receptors were obtained from an adult woman who had mild COVID-19 (a few samples of this study predate the infection). Cell type and time point are not known.

This clonotype was counted only a few times. The chain recombines TRBV5-6 with TRBJ2-7; the D gene is possibly TRBD2 (6 bases). Germline-derived CDR1 and CDR2 are SGHDT and YYEEEE. The CDR3 has 16 amino acids. Trimming removed 2 bases from V and 0 bases from J, with 15 bases in between. The CDR3 DNA is TGTGCCAGCAGCTTTAGGGTGTTCGGGAGCTCCTACGAGCAGTACTTC. Translation: CASSFRVFGSSYEQYF.

The V and J genes are TRBV12-3 or TRBV12-4 and TRBJ1-1, with 12 bases that match TRBD1. This CDR3 is built from 14 residues. The V gene end was trimmed by 6 bases and the J gene end by 4 bases; junction bases not matched to a gene: 3. CDR3 loop: CASRGQGAGTEAFF. CDR3 sequence (DNA): TGTGCCAGCAGGGGACAGGGGGCGGGCACTGAAGCTTTCTTT.

The J gene is TRBJ2-1, the V gene TRBV6-5; D remains unclear. V gave up 2 bases and J gave up 3 bases, with 5 bases separating them. This CDR3 has 13 amino acids. CDR1 MNHEY and CDR2 SVGAGI come from the germline V gene. CDR3: CASSYTDYNEQFF. Here the CDR3 DNA reads TGTGCCAGCAGTTACACGGACTACAATGAGCAGTTCTTC.

This chain uses TRBV6-5 with TRBJ1-1; D is undetermined. The CDR3 covers 15 residues. Between the trimmed V and J ends, which lost 0 bases and 0 bases, there was a span of 8 bases. Germline V CDR1 and CDR2: MNHEY, SVGAGI. CDR3 DNA: TGTGCCAGCAGTTACTCGGCAGGTATGAACACTGAAGCTTTCTTT. Encoded protein: CASSYSAGMNTEAFF.

This clonotype showed up just a few times. V is TRBV15 and J is TRBJ2-5; no reliable D call. Trimming removed 0 bases at V and 0 bases at J, with 8 bases between. The CDR3 covers 15 residues. CDR1 is LNHNV, CDR2 YYDKDF, per germline (reference sequence). The CDR3 loop reads CATSRELGYQETQYF. In DNA, the CDR3 is TGTGCCACCAGCAGAGAATTAGGGTACCAAGAGACCCAGTACTTC.

This clonotype turned up a few times. V and J are TRBV20-1 and TRBJ1-5, with D possibly being TRBD1 (5 bases). Germline V lookup: CDR1 DFQATT, CDR2 SNEGSKA (reference sequence). The V gene lost 6 bases and the J gene lost 3 bases, with 15 bases spanning the gap. The CDR3 consists of 14 residues. CDR3 nucleotide sequence: TGCAGTGCCGCGGGGGGTAATACCAATCAGCCCCAGCATTTT. This sequence encodes CSAAGGNTNQPQHF.

V and J are TRBV5-1 and TRBJ2-7, with 7 bases that match TRBD2. The CDR3 contains 14 residues. From germline, CDR1 is SGHRS and CDR2 YFSETQ. The J segment lost 2 bases and the V segment lost 4 bases, leaving 6 bases of the junction unmatched. CDR3 loop: CASSPASGTYEQYF. The CDR3 bases are TGCGCCAGCAGCCCGGCTAGCGGAACCTACGAGCAGTACTTC. Combining the CDR3 with reference TRBV5-1 and TRBJ2-7 gives the whole variable domain KAGVTQTPRYLIKTRGQQVTLSCSPISGHRSVSWYQQTPGQGLQFLFEYFSETQRNKGNFPGRFSGRQFSNSRSEMNVSTLELGDSALYLCASSPASGTYEQYFGPGTRLTVT.

This clonotype was seen repeatedly, ten times or more. The V and J genes are TRBV4-1 and TRBJ2-7, with D perhaps TRBD1 (6 bases). V shed 0 bases and J shed 5 bases, with 17 bases lying between them. The CDR3 runs 16 residues. Germline assignment: CDR1 MGHRA and CDR2 YSYEKL. Here the CDR3 reads CASSQDGQTLWDEQYF. CDR3 in DNA: TGCGCCAGCAGCCAAGATGGACAGACCCTTTGGGACGAGCAGTACTTC.

The gene calls are TRBV6-5 and TRBJ2-2, with D perhaps TRBD1 (6 bases). This CDR3 contains 13 residues. V lost 9 bases to trimming and J lost 4 bases, with 12 bases between them. Germline CDR1 is MNHEY and CDR2 is SVGAGI. CDR3 sequence (DNA): TGTGCCAGTGGCCAGGGGACCACCGGGGAGCTGTTTTTT. Protein: CASGQGTTGELFF.

The table lists this clonotype with a few counts. This chain uses TRBV7-7 with TRBJ2-5; a weak D match, TRBD2 (5 bases). Trimming cost V 5 bases and J 5 bases, with 12 bases left between them. The CDR3 length is 13 residues. Germline V gene lookup returns CDR1 SSHAT and CDR2 FNYEAQ (reference sequence). CDR3 region: CASSLPGLETQYF. The CDR3 bases are TGTGCCAGCAGCCTTCCGGGGTTGGAGACCCAGTACTTC.

This clonotype was seen only a few times. The V gene is TRBV12-3 or TRBV12-4, the J gene TRBJ2-1; 8 bases fit TRBD2. V dropped 5 bases and J dropped 16; count of bases not matched to a gene: 10. The CDR3 sequence is 12 residues long. CDR3 coding DNA: TGTGCCAGCAGTCCGACTAGCGCGCGTTTATTCTTC. Translation gives CASSPTSARLFF.

The chain is built from TRBV18 and TRBJ2-5; 7 nucleotides agree with TRBD1. V shed 5 bases, J shed 2 bases, and the junction held 2 bases outside the gene matches. CDR3 size: 13 residues. Germline assignment: CDR1 KGHSH and CDR2 LQKENI. CDR3 bases: TGTGCCAGCTCAGGGACAGTACAAGAGACCCAGTACTTC. This translates into CASSGTVQETQYF. The entire variable domain, with the rest obtained from reference TRBV18 and TRBJ2-5, is as follows: NAGVMQNPRHLVRRRGQEARLRCSPMKGHSHVYWYRQLPEEGLKFMVYLQKENIIDESGMPKERFSAEFPKEGPSILRIQQVVRGDSAAYFCASSGTVQETQYFGPGTRLLVL.

The V call is TRBV18, the J call TRBJ2-7; 7 nucleotides match TRBD2. The CDR3 spans 13 residues. CDR1 is KGHSH, CDR2 LQKENI, per germline. V was clipped by 1 base and J by 6 bases; unmatched bases: 3. CDR3 region: CASSPRWEGEQYF. For the CDR3, the DNA is TGTGCCAGCTCACCACGTTGGGAGGGCGAGCAGTACTTC.

This clonotype was found a few times. The chain links TRBV29-1 to TRBJ2-1; tentatively, D is TRBD2 (7 bases). The CDR3 loop spans 12 amino acids. CDR1 and CDR2 from the germline V gene are SQVTM and ANQGSEA. Trimming pared 3 bases from V and 9 bases from J, leaving 12 bases between. CDR3 loop: CSVEGGAGEQFF. The CDR3 region has the DNA TGCAGCGTTGAGGGGGGGGCTGGTGAGCAGTTCTTC.

J is TRBJ2-7 and V is TRBV25-1; D may match TRBD1 or TRBD2 (6 bases each). Germline lookup yields CDR1 MGHDK and CDR2 SYGVNS. CDR3 size: 15 residues. Trimming removed 2 bases from V and 4 bases from J, with 15 bases in between. CDR3 nucleotides: TGTGCCAGCAGTGAAGGGGCGGGACACCTATACGAGCAGTACTTC. Translated: CASSEGAGHLYEQYF.

V and J are TRBV6-5 and TRBJ2-2; 9 nucleotides align to TRBD1. CDR3 length equals 15 residues. V dropped 6 bases and J dropped 4; count of bases not matched to a gene: 6. From germline, CDR1 is MNHEY and CDR2 SVGAGI. Here the CDR3 reads CASSTDRGATGELFF. As DNA, the CDR3 is TGTGCCAGCAGCACCGACAGGGGGGCCACCGGGGAGCTGTTTTTT.

V gene TRBV7-6 combines with J gene TRBJ1-2, with D unresolved. The CDR3 sequence is 14 residues long. V shed 1 base and J shed 1 base, with 7 bases lying between them. Germline V gene lookup returns CDR1 SGHVS and CDR2 FNYEAQ. The CDR3 loop reads CASSLDRLNYGYTF. The CDR3 DNA reads TGTGCCAGCAGCTTAGACCGTCTTAACTATGGCTACACCTTC. The full variable domain, in which reference TRBV7-6 and TRBJ1-2 provide the parts outside the CDR3, is GAGVSQSPRYKVTKRGQDVALRCDPISGHVSLYWYRQALGQGPEFLTYFNYEAQQDKSGLPNDRFSAERPEGSISTLTIQRTEQRDSAMYRCASSLDRLNYGYTFGSGTRLTVV.

There are many counts of this clonotype. The chain joins TRBV4-3 to TRBJ2-1, with D unresolved. The CDR3 is made up of 15 amino acids. Germline-derived CDR1 and CDR2 are LGHNA and YSLEER. V was shortened by 4 bases and J by 0 bases, with 10 bases between the two germline ends. CDR3 sequence (DNA): TGCGCCAGCAGCCCCTCACGGACCTCCTACAATGAGCAGTTCTTC. Translated: CASSPSRTSYNEQFF.

This clonotype was recorded a few times. This chain connects TRBV12-3 or TRBV12-4 to TRBJ2-3; possibly TRBD2 for D (7 bases). The CDR3 has 15 amino acids. V was trimmed by 8 bases and J by 3 bases, leaving 18 bases between them. The CDR3 protein is CASSRGRRGTDTQYF. CDR3 DNA: TGTGCCAGCTCGCGGGGGCGGAGGGGGACAGATACGCAGTATTTT.

The J gene is TRBJ1-1, the V gene TRBV9; D is unresolved. The CDR3 extends over 13 amino acids. V dropped 3 bases and J dropped 7 bases, with 13 bases sitting between them. Germline V gives CDR1 SGDLS, CDR2 YYNGEE. The CDR3 coding sequence is TGTGCCAGCAGCGACTCTTTCACCAGTGAAGCTTTCTTT. Amino acid sequence: CASSDSFTSEAFF. Looking up the rest from reference TRBV9 and TRBJ1-1 gives the full variable domain: DSGVTQTPKHLITATGQRVTLRCSPRSGDLSVYWYQQSLDQGLQFLIQYYNGEERAKGNILERFSAQQFPDLHSELNLSSLELGDSALYFCASSDSFTSEAFFGQGTRLTVV.

CDR3 sequence: CASSPSEGPYEQYF. CDR3 coding DNA: TGTGCCAGCTCACCCTCGGAAGGTCCCTACGAGCAGTACTTC. The rearrangement links TRBV18 to TRBJ2-7; D call uncertain. This CDR3 comprises 14 residues. Between the trimmed V and J ends, which lost 3 bases and 2 bases, there was a span of 11 bases. Germline CDR1 reads KGHSH; CDR2 reads LQKENI.

This clonotype was detected only a few times. V usage is TRBV7-3 and J usage is TRBJ2-2; the match to TRBD2 covers 7 bases. The J segment lost 5 bases and the V segment lost 3 bases, leaving 9 bases of the junction unmatched. CDR3 length equals 16 residues. Germline V gives CDR1 SGHTA, CDR2 FQGTGA. The CDR3 bases are TGTGCCAGCAGCTTTATGGGCGGGAGTCTTACCGGGGAGCTGTTTTTT. Translation gives CASSFMGGSLTGELFF.

This clonotype came up a few times. The chain is built from TRBV12-3 or TRBV12-4 and TRBJ1-1; TRBD1 agrees at 8 bases. The CDR3 covers 16 residues. V gave up 5 bases and J gave up 4 bases; unmatched junction bases: 12. The CDR3 region is CASSDTGQGLRTEAFF. CDR3 DNA sequence: TGTGCCAGCAGTGATACAGGACAGGGATTACGCACTGAAGCTTTCTTT.

This clonotype has a handful of counts. This rearrangement joins TRBV4-3 to TRBJ2-1; D ambiguous. The CDR3 is 14 residues long. V was pared by 1 base and J by 9 bases, with 13 bases between. Germline values: CDR1 LGHNA, CDR2 YSLEER. Written as DNA, the CDR3 is TGCGCCAGCAGCCAAGTGGCCAGGCGGAGTGAGCAGTTCTTC. Encoded protein: CASSQVARRSEQFF.

The sample holds a few counts of this clonotype. V and J are TRBV7-2 and TRBJ1-5; 9 nucleotides line up with TRBD1. V was pared by 4 bases and J by 2 bases, with 3 bases of the junction left unmatched. Germline V CDR1 and CDR2: SGHTA, FQGNSA. The CDR3 contains 15 residues. DNA of the CDR3: TGTGCCAGCAGCTCCGACAGGGGGGGCAATCAGCCCCAGCATTTT. Protein product: CASSSDRGGNQPQHF.

This rearrangement joins TRBV5-1 to TRBJ2-3; 9 nucleotides line up with TRBD2. The CDR3 extends over 14 amino acids. The V segment lost 8 bases and the J segment 4 bases; nucleotides outside the gene matches: 8. Germline values: CDR1 SGHRS, CDR2 YFSETQ. Written as DNA, the CDR3 is TGCGCCAGTAGCGGGGGAGATGTTGCAGATACGCAGTATTTT. Translated, it gives CASSGGDVADTQYF.

The CDR3 DNA reads as TGTGCCAGCAGCTTAGATTCAGGCTACACAGATACGCAGTATTTT. Residues: CASSLDSGYTDTQYF. V gene TRBV7-6 combines with J gene TRBJ2-3; D is unclear. In germline, CDR1 is SGHVS, CDR2 FNYEAQ. The CDR3 consists of 15 residues. The V end was cut by 1 base, the J end by 2 bases, with 10 bases between. The full variable domain, rest sourced from reference TRBV7-6 and TRBJ2-3, is GAGVSQSPRYKVTKRGQDVALRCDPISGHVSLYWYRQALGQGPEFLTYFNYEAQQDKSGLPNDRFSAERPEGSISTLTIQRTEQRDSAMYRCASSLDSGYTDTQYFGPGTRLTVL.